A selection of T cell receptor beta chains follows, all from one sample in a study of shared clonotypes between healthy human individuals. This table comes from immunoSEQ multiplex PCR, and its TCRdb copy is limited to in-frame clones, with some not included. The repertoire holds about 2 million clones, with 85% to 95% as singletons. The sample consisted of naive CD8+ T cells sorted from blood. The receptors stem from a man in his late teens or twenties in good health. The CDR3 runs from the conserved cysteine through the conserved F or W. A D gene is named only where the DNA matches it firmly. Some rows have no size entry. The others give once, few or many, or a class for an expanded clone.

>NA|TRBJ1-1|TRBV7-9|NA|17
TGTGCCAGCAGCCCCGTTGTGGGGGCGAAGGATGACACTGAAGCTTTCTTT
CASSPVVGAKDDTEAFF
>TRBD2|TRBJ2-7|TRBV29-1|NA|14
TGCAGCGTTGAGTCCTTAGCGGGAGGCTACGAGCAGTACTTC
CSVESLAGGYEQYF
>NA|TRBJ2-2|TRBV7-9|NA|15
TGTGCCAGCAGCTTAGCTTGGCACAACACCGGGGAGCTGTTTTTT
CASSLAWHNTGELFF
>NA|TRBJ2-5|TRBV29-1|NA|13
TGCAGCGTTGAGTCCTGGGGGCGGGAGACCCAGTACTTC
CSVESWGRETQYF
>TRBD2|TRBJ2-7|TRBV9|NA|16
TGTGCCAGCAGCGTAGGAGATAGCGGGGGGATCGACGAGCAGTACTTC
CASSVGDSGGIDEQYF
>TRBD2|TRBJ2-2|TRBV5-1|NA|17
TGCGCCAGCAGCTTGTTGGAGGGACTAGGAAACACCGGGGAGCTGTTTTTT
CASSLLEGLGNTGELFF
>TRBD1|TRBJ1-2|TRBV19|NA|15
TGTGCCAGTAGTTTTAGCCCCGGACAGGGAAAGGGCTACACCTTC
CASSFSPGQGKGYTF
>TRBD2|TRBJ2-3|TRBV5-6|NA|16
TGTGCCAGCAGCTTAGAACTAGCGGGGGGAACAGATACGCAGTATTTT
CASSLELAGGTDTQYF
>TRBD2|TRBJ2-1|TRBV4-1|NA|18
TGCGCCAGCAGCCAAATGCCCCCGGGCGGGAGGGCCGGTGGTGAGCAGTTCTTC
CASSQMPPGGRAGGEQFF
>NA|TRBJ2-7|TRBV4-1|NA|13
TGCGCCAGCAGCCAAGAACGTGATTACGAGCAGTACTTC
CASSQERDYEQYF
>TRBD1|TRBJ2-1|TRBV27|once|14
TGTGCCAGCAGAGACAGGGGGGAATACAATGAGCAGTTCTTC
CASRDRGEYNEQFF